The 29 T cell receptor beta chains presented below share a single source sample, sequenced in a study of T cells in Graves' hyperthyroidism and ophthalmopathy. RNA transcripts provided the source from which TCR beta CDR3 regions were amplified. When the TCR CDR3 underwent first-round RT-PCR, the HTBI primer set was used. TCRdb processed the multiplex PCR reads anew with MiXCR; each CDR3 protein has one entry. The sample carries around 600,000 distinct CDR3 sequences, 12% to 15% recorded once. The sequenced sample was blood. These receptors were taken from a young woman with Graves' ophthalmopathy.

This clonotype has more than one count but fewer than ten. This chain joins TRBV18 and TRBJ1-4, with D maybe TRBD1 (6 bases). The germline CDR1 and CDR2 sequences are KGHSH and LQKENI. The CDR3 spans 18 residues. V dropped 1 base and J dropped 5 bases, with 20 bases sitting between them. The CDR3 here is CASSPLGKLGTRNEKLFF. Here the CDR3 DNA reads TGTGCCAGCTCACCACTTGGGAAACTCGGGACAAGGAATGAAAAACTGTTTTTT. Full variable domain (missing parts from reference TRBV18 and TRBJ1-4): NAGVMQNPRHLVRRRGQEARLRCSPMKGHSHVYWYRQLPEEGLKFMVYLQKENIIDESGMPKERFSAEFPKEGPSILRIQQVVRGDSAAYFCASSPLGKLGTRNEKLFFGSGTQLSVL.

To note about this clonotype: A junction boundary mismatches the germline segment, possibly from a read error. V gene TRBV6-5 combines with J gene TRBJ1-5, with no clear D. Germline V gene data show CDR1 as MNHEY and CDR2 as SVGAGI. The CDR3 loop spans 13 amino acids. As DNA, the CDR3 is TGTGCCAGCAGTTCCTCATATGTTCGGCCCCAGCGTTTT. Its protein product is CASSSSYVRPQRF.

This clonotype occurred many times. The rearrangement links TRBV24-1 to TRBJ1-5; TRBD1 aligns across 9 bases. This CDR3 comprises 15 residues. V dropped 6 bases and J dropped 3; count of bases not matched to a gene: 5. Per the germline V gene, CDR1 is KGHDR and CDR2 is SFDVKD. The CDR3 loop is CATSQDRGPNQPQHF. The CDR3 region has the DNA TGTGCCACCAGTCAGGACAGGGGTCCCAATCAGCCCCAGCATTTT.

Ten or more counts support this clonotype. This rearrangement joins TRBV2 to TRBJ2-7; a possible D gene is TRBD1 (6 bases). The CDR3 extends over 13 amino acids. Trimming shortened V by 5 bases and J by 5 bases, and 13 bases separated the two germline ends. The germline gives CDR1 SNHLY, CDR2 FYNNEI. The chain's CDR3 is CASSTQGIHEQYF. CDR3 bases: TGTGCCAGCAGTACACAGGGTATCCACGAGCAGTACTTC.

This clonotype was seen at least ten times. The chain couples TRBV12-3 or TRBV12-4 to TRBJ1-5, with unresolved D. V shed 5 bases and J shed 4 bases, with 9 bases lying between them. The CDR3 has 13 amino acids. The CDR3 nucleotides are TGTGCCAGCAGTCCGACTAGGAATCAGCCCCAGCATTTT. The encoded protein is CASSPTRNQPQHF.

The V gene is TRBV4-2, the J gene TRBJ1-2; D is unresolved. Trimming pared 4 bases from V and 2 bases from J, leaving 11 bases between. Germline V gene sequence: CDR1 LGHNA, CDR2 YNFKEQ. The CDR3 has 14 residues. CDR3 amino acids: CASSPGLDNYGYTF. The CDR3 DNA follows: TGTGCCAGCAGCCCCGGATTGGACAACTATGGCTACACCTTC.

This clonotype was counted many times. V and J are TRBV20-1 and TRBJ1-1; D might be TRBD1 (5 bases). Germline CDR1 DFQATT, CDR2 SNEGSKA (reference sequence). The germline V and J ends were trimmed by 3 bases and 5 bases, with 10 bases remaining between them. CDR3 length: 12 residues. Here the CDR3 reads CSASPRVTEAFF. The CDR3 bases are TGCAGTGCTAGCCCCAGGGTGACTGAAGCTTTCTTT.

This clonotype has only a few counts. At one end the junction does not follow the germline gene, possibly because of a read error. V is TRBV12-3 or TRBV12-4 and J is TRBJ1-5; 7 bases are shared with TRBD1. The CDR3 sequence is 13 residues long. CDR3 protein: CANSDRDRQPQHF. In nucleotides, the CDR3 is TGTGCCAACAGTGACAGGGACCGTCAGCCCCAGCATTTT.

J is TRBJ2-7 and V is TRBV27; 9 bases match TRBD1. Germline lookup yields CDR1 MNHEY and CDR2 SMNVEV (reference sequence). V trimming: 5 bases; J trimming: 4 bases; junction bases outside the gene matches: 9. CDR3 size: 15 residues. The CDR3 nucleotides are TGTGCCAGCAGTAGAGTCGGGACAGGGTTATACGAGCAGTACTTC. Its translation is CASSRVGTGLYEQYF.

This clonotype has more than one count but fewer than ten. The V gene is TRBV19, the J gene TRBJ2-7; 7 nucleotides align to TRBD1. The CDR3 runs to 13 residues. V lost 4 bases and J lost 6; bases outside the gene matches: 6. The germline V gene has CDR1 LNHDA and CDR2 SQIVND (reference sequence). The CDR3 coding sequence is TGTGCCAGTAGTACAGGGGGTGACACCGAGCAGTACTTC. Protein product: CASSTGGDTEQYF. The full variable domain, rest sourced from reference TRBV19 and TRBJ2-7, is DGGITQSPKYLFRKEGQNVTLSCEQNLNHDAMYWYRQDPGQGLRLIYYSQIVNDFQKGDIAEGYSVSREKKESFPLTVTSAQKNPTAFYLCASSTGGDTEQYFGPGTRLTVT.

Only one count was recorded for this clonotype. This clone may be a read error of a much larger clone one base away. The V gene is TRBV6-5, the J gene TRBJ1-4, with 9 bases lining up with TRBD1. Trimming cost V 5 bases and J 1 base; bases outside gene matches: 8. This CDR3 spans 17 amino acids. The germline V gene encodes CDR1 MNHEY and CDR2 SVGAGI. CDR3 nucleotide sequence: TGTGCCAGCAGTAACCCCCGGACAGGGGTAACTAATGAAAAACTGTTTTTT. Translating it yields CASSNPRTGVTNEKLFF.

The genes are TRBV6-1 and TRBJ1-5; weak D call: TRBD1 (5 bases). The CDR3 covers 15 residues. Trimming took off 3 bases at V and 0 bases at J, with 9 bases between the two ends. Germline-derived CDR1 and CDR2 are MNHNS and SASEGT. CDR3 DNA sequence: TGTGCCAGCAGTGATGTAGGGGATAGCAATCAGCCCCAGCATTTT. Its protein product is CASSDVGDSNQPQHF.

This chain connects TRBV28 to TRBJ2-1, with D possibly TRBD2 on 6 matching bases. Germline V gene data show CDR1 as MDHEN and CDR2 as SYDVKM. The CDR3 is made up of 13 amino acids. The V gene lost 3 bases and the J gene lost 7 bases, with 10 bases spanning the gap. The DNA for the CDR3 is TGTGCCAGCAGTTTGGAGGGCGGGAATGAGCAGTTCTTC. This encodes CASSLEGGNEQFF. Complete variable domain (other parts from reference TRBV28 and TRBJ2-1): DVKVTQSSRYLVKRTGEKVFLECVQDMDHENMFWYRQDPGLGLRLIYFSYDVKMKEKGDIPEGYSVSREKKERFSLILESASTNQTSMYLCASSLEGGNEQFFGPGTRLTVL.

Many counts were recorded for this clonotype. J is TRBJ2-3 and V is TRBV7-8; D may be TRBD1 or TRBD2 (5 bases each). CDR3 length equals 16 residues. CDR1 is SGHVS, CDR2 FQNEAQ, per germline. Between the trimmed V and J ends, which lost 5 bases and 4 bases, there was a span of 19 bases. The CDR3 DNA is TGTGCCAGCAGCCCCCGTCGGGGCTCGGGTGCAGATACGCAGTATTTT. Encoded protein: CASSPRRGSGADTQYF.

A few counts support this clonotype. The chain carries TRBV5-1 and TRBJ1-4; D unclear. Trimming shortened V by 7 bases and J by 2 bases, and 12 bases separated the two germline ends. The CDR3 length is 14 residues. Germline lookup yields CDR1 SGHRS and CDR2 YFSETQ. The CDR3 region has the DNA TGCGCCAGCCGCTCAAGGTCGACTAATGAAAAACTGTTTTTT. It codes for CASRSRSTNEKLFF. Supplemented by reference TRBV5-1 and TRBJ1-4, the full variable domain reads KAGVTQTPRYLIKTRGQQVTLSCSPISGHRSVSWYQQTPGQGLQFLFEYFSETQRNKGNFPGRFSGRQFSNSRSEMNVSTLELGDSALYLCASRSRSTNEKLFFGSGTQLSVL.

At least ten counts were recorded for this clonotype. The rearrangement links TRBV12-3 or TRBV12-4 to TRBJ2-7; TRBD1 is a possible D gene (5 bases). V lost 1 base and J lost 2, with 6 bases in between. This CDR3 is built from 13 residues. The CDR3 loop is CASSLGRAYEQYF. CDR3 coding DNA: TGTGCCAGCAGTTTAGGCAGGGCCTACGAGCAGTACTTC.

This clonotype was counted many times. This chain's CDR3 is CASSGAWDNYGYTF. CDR3 DNA sequence: TGTGCCAGCAGTGGGGCTTGGGATAACTATGGCTACACCTTC. This rearrangement joins TRBV6-1 to TRBJ1-2; D is unclear. The CDR3 runs to 14 residues. V dropped 4 bases and J dropped 1 base, with 10 bases sitting between them. Germline values: CDR1 MNHNS, CDR2 SASEGT.

This clonotype was seen ten or more times. V gene TRBV3-1 combines with J gene TRBJ2-7, with 7 positions matching TRBD1. In germline, CDR1 is LGHDT, CDR2 YNNKEL (reference sequence). CDR3 length: 13 residues. V shed 4 bases and J 4 bases; nucleotides not matched to a gene: 4. Written as DNA, the CDR3 is TGTGCCAGCAGCCGACAGGGTGAGTACGAGCAGTACTTC. This gives the protein CASSRQGEYEQYF.

This clonotype has ten or more counts. This chain links TRBV11-2 with TRBJ2-7; 10 nucleotides align to TRBD2. J gave up 4 bases and V 5 bases, and 11 bases lay outside the gene matches. Germline V gene sequence: CDR1 SGHAT, CDR2 FQNNGV. The CDR3 extends over 16 amino acids. The CDR3 here is CASSPGLAEGGYEQYF. CDR3 coding DNA: TGTGCCAGCAGCCCCGGACTAGCGGAAGGGGGATACGAGCAGTACTTC. Combining the CDR3 with reference TRBV11-2 and TRBJ2-7 gives the whole variable domain EAGVAQSPRYKIIEKRQSVAFWCNPISGHATLYWYQQILGQGPKLLIQFQNNGVVDDSQLPKDRFSAERLKGVDSTLKIQPAKLEDSAVYLCASSPGLAEGGYEQYFGPGTRLTVT.

This chain connects TRBV19 to TRBJ1-5, with D possibly TRBD1 on 6 matching bases. CDR3 length: 15 residues. Trimming took 7 bases from V and 4 from J, leaving 17 bases between them. Germline V gives CDR1 LNHDA, CDR2 SQIVND (reference sequence). CDR3 DNA sequence: TGTGCCAGTACACTAGGACAGAGCCTTAATCAGCCCCAGCATTTT. Encoded protein: CASTLGQSLNQPQHF. The full variable domain, its missing parts supplied by reference TRBV19 and TRBJ1-5, is DGGITQSPKYLFRKEGQNVTLSCEQNLNHDAMYWYRQDPGQGLRLIYYSQIVNDFQKGDIAEGYSVSREKKESFPLTVTSAQKNPTAFYLCASTLGQSLNQPQHFGDGTRLSIL.

This chain connects TRBV29-1 to TRBJ2-2, with D perhaps matching TRBD1 (5 bases). Trimming cost V 7 bases and J 2 bases, with 11 bases left between them. CDR1 SQVTM and CDR2 ANQGSEA come from the germline V gene. This CDR3 comprises 13 residues. The CDR3 spells CSATGPNTGELFF. The CDR3 DNA reads as TGCAGCGCCACAGGTCCCAACACCGGGGAGCTGTTTTTT.

The gene calls are TRBV29-1 and TRBJ2-6; D is unclear. This CDR3 spans 13 amino acids. The germline CDR1 and CDR2 sequences are SQVTM and ANQGSEA. V was clipped by 0 bases and J by 3 bases, with 3 bases between them. Here the CDR3 DNA reads TGCAGCGTTGAAGAAAGTGGGGCCAACGTCCTGACTTTC. This gives the protein CSVEESGANVLTF.

As for this clonotype: A read error may be the cause here, since a much bigger clone is one base away. The CDR3 carries no conserved terminal phenylalanine or tryptophan, so it likely arises from a read error. This chain joins TRBV7-9 and TRBJ1-2; 11 positions agree with TRBD1. V was clipped by 5 bases and J by 4 bases; unmatched bases: 3. CDR3 length: 14 residues. CDR1 and CDR2 (germline): SEHNR, FQNEAQ (reference sequence). The CDR3, as DNA: TGTGCCAGCAGCACGGGACAGGGGGTCTATGGCTACACCCTC. As protein: CASSTGQGVYGYTL.

This clonotype occurred a few times. The rearrangement joins TRBV9 to TRBJ2-7; 8 bases fit TRBD2. J gave up 4 bases and V 4 bases, and 22 bases lay outside the gene matches. Germline V gene sequence: CDR1 SGDLS, CDR2 YYNGEE. The CDR3 loop spans 19 amino acids. The CDR3 sequence: CASSPHGPSASGYQYEQYF. The CDR3 region has the DNA TGTGCCAGCAGCCCCCATGGGCCCTCGGCTAGCGGGTACCAATACGAGCAGTACTTC.

This clonotype showed up just a few times. The CDR3 region is CASNRRALASYEQYF. In nucleotides, the CDR3 is TGTGCCAGCAACCGGAGGGCGCTAGCCTCCTACGAGCAGTACTTC. The chain couples TRBV3-1 to TRBJ2-7; the D gene is possibly TRBD2 (6 bases). V dropped 7 bases and J dropped 0 bases, with 16 bases sitting between them. Germline CDR1 reads LGHDT; CDR2 reads YNNKEL (reference sequence). There are 15 residues in the CDR3.

Worth noting for this clonotype: Just one base apart from a much larger clone, this may be a read error. No conserved phenylalanine or tryptophan ends this CDR3, so it is likely a read error. This chain links TRBV7-9 with TRBJ2-5; TRBD1 matches at 9 bases. Germline CDR1 reads SEHNR; CDR2 reads FQNEAQ (reference sequence). The V and J ends lost 3 bases and 3 bases, in that order; junction bases with no gene match: 2. This CDR3 is 14 amino acids long. The chain's CDR3 is CASSFRTGEETQYL. The CDR3 nucleotides read TGTGCCAGCAGCTTTAGGACAGGGGAAGAGACCCAGTACCTC.

The sample holds many counts of this clonotype. V is TRBV24-1 and J is TRBJ2-7; no definite D call. Trimming took 3 bases from V and 10 from J, leaving 15 bases between them. Germline values: CDR1 KGHDR, CDR2 SFDVKD. The CDR3 sequence is 13 residues long. The CDR3 DNA sequence: TGTGCCACCAGTGATCCTTGGGCTGCGAGCCAGTACTTC. Translation gives CATSDPWAASQYF.

This clonotype was seen at least ten times. J is TRBJ2-1 and V is TRBV7-2; 14 bases are a match to TRBD2. V lost 5 bases, J lost 10 bases, and 7 bases stayed unmatched. CDR1 and CDR2 (germline): SGHTA, FQGNSA. This CDR3 region has 15 residues. Written as DNA, the CDR3 is TGTGCCAGCAGCCGGACTAGCGGGGGGAGATTGGAGCAGTTCTTC. Translating it yields CASSRTSGGRLEQFF.

The V call is TRBV6-2 or TRBV6-3, the J call TRBJ2-1, with 12 bases aligning to TRBD2. J gave up 7 bases and V 2 bases, and 9 bases lay outside the gene matches. The CDR3 has 17 residues. Germline CDR1 reads MNHEY; CDR2 reads SVGEGT. The CDR3 here is CASSYALLAGGLNEQFF. DNA of the CDR3: TGTGCCAGCAGTTACGCCCTACTAGCGGGAGGCCTTAATGAGCAGTTCTTC.